One and the same sample provided the 30 T cell receptor beta chains below, sequenced in a study of cytomegalovirus exposure and HLA in healthy donors. Sequencing was performed with immunoSEQ multiplex PCR; in TCRdb, only in-frame clones are kept and a portion is missing. The sample lists tens of thousands of clones, 95% to 98% occurring once. The sequencing input was PBMCs. Every receptor here comes from a woman aged 18 to 35 in good health and CMV-seropositive.

The chain combines TRBV4-2 with TRBJ2-5, with 7 nucleotides matching TRBD1. V shed 1 base and J 3 bases; nucleotides not matched to a gene: 8. Germline V lookup: CDR1 LGHNA, CDR2 YNFKEQ. The CDR3 extends over 16 amino acids. The CDR3: CASSQVARQGEETQYF. Here the CDR3 DNA reads TGTGCCAGCAGCCAAGTTGCTAGACAGGGTGAAGAGACCCAGTACTTC.

V and J are TRBV28 and TRBJ2-7; D is possibly TRBD1 (5 bases). The CDR3 has 13 residues. Germline V CDR1 and CDR2: MDHEN, SYDVKM. Trimming removed 4 bases at V and 6 bases at J, with 13 bases between. CDR3 sequence (DNA): TGTGCCAGCAGTTCCCCAGGCAGGGTCGAGCAGTACTTC. It encodes CASSSPGRVEQYF.

The V and J genes are TRBV6-1 and TRBJ1-1; D gene unclear. V lost 7 bases to trimming and J lost 6 bases, with 12 bases between them. The CDR3 totals 12 residues. Germline V gene sequence: CDR1 MNHNS, CDR2 SASEGT. The CDR3 region is CASTRKWAEAFF. CDR3 DNA sequence: TGTGCCAGCACTAGGAAGTGGGCTGAAGCTTTCTTT.

The V and J genes are TRBV6-5 and TRBJ2-7; a weak D match, TRBD2 (6 bases). There are 13 residues in the CDR3. V lost 6 bases and J 3 bases, leaving 12 bases between the germline ends. Per the germline V gene, CDR1 is MNHEY and CDR2 is SVGAGI. CDR3 loop: CASRYGSHYEQYF. The CDR3 nucleotides are TGTGCCAGCAGATACGGGAGTCACTACGAGCAGTACTTC.

V usage is TRBV30 and J usage is TRBJ1-1; D gene uncertain. In germline, CDR1 is GTSNPN, CDR2 SVGIG (reference sequence). The CDR3 consists of 13 residues. V lost 3 bases and J lost 3, with 11 bases in between. The chain's CDR3 is CAWRFGEDTEAFF. The CDR3 coding sequence is TGTGCCTGGAGATTTGGGGAGGACACTGAAGCTTTCTTT. Looking up the rest from reference TRBV30 and TRBJ1-1 gives the full variable domain: SQTIHQWPATLVQPVGSPLSLECTVEGTSNPNLYWYRQAAGRGLQLLFYSVGIGQISSEVPQNLSASRPQDRQFILSSKKLLLSDSGFYLCAWRFGEDTEAFFGQGTRLTVV.

The genes are TRBV5-4 and TRBJ2-2; maybe TRBD1 (5 bases). The V gene's germline CDR1 is SGHNT and CDR2 YYREEE (reference sequence). Between the trimmed V and J ends, which lost 6 bases and 6 bases, there was a span of 15 bases. This CDR3 comprises 14 residues. The CDR3 nucleotides read TGTGCCAGCACCATTATCGGACACCCCGGGGAGCTGTTTTTT. Translating it yields CASTIIGHPGELFF.

The chain uses TRBV7-3 and TRBJ2-1, with 14 nucleotides matching TRBD2. The CDR3 contains 16 residues. Germline loops: CDR1 SGHTA, CDR2 FQGTGA. V shed 2 bases, J shed 8 bases, and the junction held 5 bases outside the gene matches. The CDR3: CASSLSGLAGEYEQFF. CDR3 DNA: TGTGCCAGCAGCTTATCGGGACTAGCGGGAGAATATGAGCAGTTCTTC.

The chain couples TRBV9 to TRBJ2-5; 11 positions agree with TRBD2. This CDR3 region has 14 residues. The junction had 2 bases not matched to a gene; V was cut back by 2 bases and J by 5 bases. Germline V gives CDR1 SGDLS, CDR2 YYNGEE. CDR3 protein: CASSVGTSGETQYF. CDR3 DNA: TGTGCCAGCAGCGTCGGGACTAGCGGTGAGACCCAGTACTTC. The variable domain in full, completed from reference TRBV9 and TRBJ2-5, reads DSGVTQTPKHLITATGQRVTLRCSPRSGDLSVYWYQQSLDQGLQFLIQYYNGEERAKGNILERFSAQQFPDLHSELNLSSLELGDSALYFCASSVGTSGETQYFGPGTRLLVL.

This rearrangement joins TRBV30 to TRBJ1-1; the D gene is possibly TRBD1 (6 bases). The CDR3 runs to 17 residues. Trimming took off 3 bases at V and 0 bases at J, with 20 bases between the two ends. The germline V gene encodes CDR1 GTSNPN and CDR2 SVGIG (reference sequence). Here the CDR3 reads CAWRPRRDTPMNTEAFF. CDR3 nucleotide sequence: TGTGCCTGGAGGCCCCGCCGGGACACCCCCATGAACACTGAAGCTTTCTTT. The full variable domain, rest sourced from reference TRBV30 and TRBJ1-1, is SQTIHQWPATLVQPVGSPLSLECTVEGTSNPNLYWYRQAAGRGLQLLFYSVGIGQISSEVPQNLSASRPQDRQFILSSKKLLLSDSGFYLCAWRPRRDTPMNTEAFFGQGTRLTVV.

The chain combines TRBV27 with TRBJ2-4; tentative D call: TRBD1 (6 bases). The CDR3 length is 15 residues. The germline V gene has CDR1 MNHEY and CDR2 SMNVEV (reference sequence). V gave up 5 bases and J gave up 0 bases, with 11 bases separating them. The chain's CDR3 is CASSTGQLAKNIQYF. Written as DNA, the CDR3 is TGTGCCAGCAGTACGGGACAACTAGCCAAAAACATTCAGTACTTC.

The rearrangement links TRBV2 to TRBJ2-5; maybe TRBD1 (6 bases). Germline CDR1 reads SNHLY; CDR2 reads FYNNEI. Deletions cut 1 base from V and 2 bases from J, with 14 bases between. The CDR3 runs to 16 residues. The CDR3 DNA is TGTGCCAGCAGTGAAGTTGGACAGCGATCGCAAGAGACCCAGTACTTC. Protein: CASSEVGQRSQETQYF.

This chain connects TRBV2 to TRBJ1-5, with D possibly TRBD1 on 6 matching bases. V dropped 6 bases and J dropped 6 bases, with 18 bases sitting between them. The CDR3 consists of 15 residues. The germline gives CDR1 SNHLY, CDR2 FYNNEI. The CDR3 DNA sequence: TGTGCCAGCAGGGGGATGACAGGCCTCGGTCAGCCCCAGCATTTT. This gives the protein CASRGMTGLGQPQHF.

This sequence joins TRBV4-1 and TRBJ2-5, with a tentative D call TRBD2 (5 bases). In germline, CDR1 is MGHRA, CDR2 YSYEKL. The CDR3 has 17 amino acids. Trimming stripped 0 bases from V and 5 bases from J, with 19 bases between. This CDR3 reads CASSQDKYTPGGETQYF. The CDR3 DNA sequence: TGCGCCAGCAGCCAAGATAAGTACACCCCAGGCGGGGAGACCCAGTACTTC.

CDR3 protein: CASSLDNSNQPQHF. CDR3 in DNA: TGCGCCAGCAGCTTGGATAATTCCAATCAGCCCCAGCATTTT. V gene TRBV5-1 combines with J gene TRBJ1-5, with D unresolved. The CDR3 loop spans 14 amino acids. V was trimmed by 0 bases and J by 3 bases, leaving 7 bases between them. The germline CDR1 and CDR2 sequences are SGHRS and YFSETQ.

V gene TRBV15 combines with J gene TRBJ2-3; 7 positions match TRBD1. Germline V gives CDR1 LNHNV, CDR2 YYDKDF (reference sequence). The CDR3 runs 16 residues. V was clipped by 5 bases and J by 6 bases; unmatched bases: 14. In DNA, the CDR3 is TGTGCCACCAGCGGGAAACTAAGGGGGCTGGTGGATACGCAGTATTTT. Translation gives CATSGKLRGLVDTQYF.

This chain connects TRBV19 to TRBJ1-5; D remains unclear. The CDR3 spans 13 residues. Germline lookup yields CDR1 LNHDA and CDR2 SQIVND (reference sequence). V was shortened by 6 bases and J by 3 bases, with 9 bases between the two germline ends. The CDR3 DNA follows: TGTGCCAGTAGAAGCAGGTCCAATCAGCCCCAGCATTTT. Translation: CASRSRSNQPQHF.

The chain is built from TRBV9 and TRBJ1-3, with D possibly being TRBD1 (5 bases). The CDR3 totals 18 residues. Trimming took off 4 bases at V and 0 bases at J, with 20 bases between the two ends. CDR1 is SGDLS, CDR2 YYNGEE, per germline. In DNA form, the CDR3 reads TGTGCCAGCAGCCCCCATCCTACAGGTTTGGTCTCTGGAAACACCATATATTTT. Its protein is CASSPHPTGLVSGNTIYF. The full variable domain, in which reference TRBV9 and TRBJ1-3 provide the parts outside the CDR3, is DSGVTQTPKHLITATGQRVTLRCSPRSGDLSVYWYQQSLDQGLQFLIQYYNGEERAKGNILERFSAQQFPDLHSELNLSSLELGDSALYFCASSPHPTGLVSGNTIYFGEGSWLTVV.

The rearrangement joins TRBV15 to TRBJ2-7; 9 bases fit TRBD2. This CDR3 contains 15 residues. CDR1 is LNHNV, CDR2 YYDKDF, per germline (reference sequence). V was pared by 0 bases and J by 7 bases, with 7 bases of the junction left unmatched. CDR3 region: CATSRDGREGEEQYF. The CDR3 region has the DNA TGTGCCACCAGCAGAGATGGGCGGGAGGGGGAAGAGCAGTACTTC.

The J gene is TRBJ1-2, the V gene TRBV28; 8 bases are a match to TRBD1. Germline V gives CDR1 MDHEN, CDR2 SYDVKM. The CDR3 totals 14 residues. Trimming cost V 6 bases and J 8 bases; bases outside gene matches: 11. The CDR3 loop is CASRPQGALGGYTF. DNA of the CDR3: TGTGCCAGCAGACCCCAGGGGGCCCTAGGGGGCTACACCTTC.

The V call is TRBV10-3, the J call TRBJ1-5; 10 nucleotides align to TRBD1. CDR3 length: 15 residues. V gave up 4 bases and J gave up 6 bases; unmatched junction bases: 6. The V gene's germline CDR1 is ENHRY and CDR2 SYGVKD. For the CDR3, the DNA is TGTGCCATCAGTGGGGACAGGGGCCGGGGTCAGCCCCAGCATTTT. Translated, it gives CAISGDRGRGQPQHF.

The chain carries TRBV25-1 and TRBJ1-1; 8 bases fit TRBD1. The germline CDR1 and CDR2 sequences are MGHDK and SYGVNS. This CDR3 region has 15 residues. The V gene end was trimmed by 1 base and the J gene end by 4 bases; junction bases not matched to a gene: 5. The DNA of the CDR3 is TGTGCCAGCAGTGAATTGCAGGGGGCGGTCACTGAAGCTTTCTTT. This translates into CASSELQGAVTEAFF.

This chain links TRBV4-1 with TRBJ2-4; D may be TRBD1 (6 bases). The CDR3 contains 17 residues. Germline CDR1 MGHRA, CDR2 YSYEKL. V was trimmed by 2 bases and J by 0 bases, leaving 14 bases between them. The CDR3 reads CASSQSQGTLAKNIQYF. Here the CDR3 DNA reads TGCGCCAGCAGCCAATCACAGGGCACATTAGCCAAAAACATTCAGTACTTC.

The genes are TRBV7-9 and TRBJ1-5; tentatively, D is TRBD1 (6 bases). In germline, CDR1 is SEHNR, CDR2 FQNEAQ (reference sequence). This CDR3 is built from 12 residues. V lost 7 bases and J lost 8, with 12 bases in between. The CDR3 bases are TGTGCCAGCAACAGGGCGCTGGAGCCCCAGCATTTT. This codes for CASNRALEPQHF.

This chain connects TRBV7-3 to TRBJ2-1; D perhaps matches TRBD1 (6 bases). V gave up 2 bases and J gave up 8 bases, with 10 bases separating them. Per the germline V gene, CDR1 is SGHTA and CDR2 is FQGTGA. This CDR3 spans 13 amino acids. The CDR3 DNA follows: TGTGCCAGCAGCTTAGAACAGGGCCATGAGCAGTTCTTC. It yields the protein CASSLEQGHEQFF.

The gene calls are TRBV2 and TRBJ2-5; 7 nucleotides line up with TRBD2. V shed 5 bases, J shed 5 bases, and the junction held 5 bases outside the gene matches. CDR1 and CDR2 from the germline V gene are SNHLY and FYNNEI. The CDR3 runs 13 residues. The CDR3 DNA sequence: TGTGCCAGCAGTAGCGGGATCGGCGAGACCCAGTACTTC. Protein: CASSSGIGETQYF.

The rearrangement links TRBV2 to TRBJ1-4, with 10 bases that match TRBD1. From germline, CDR1 is SNHLY and CDR2 FYNNEI. Trimming cost V 10 bases and J 4 bases; bases outside gene matches: 9. The CDR3 runs 15 residues. Here the CDR3 reads CATRDRGQVNEKLFF. CDR3 DNA: TGTGCCACCCGGGACAGGGGCCAAGTTAATGAAAAACTGTTTTTT.

The chain combines TRBV11-1 with TRBJ1-1; D might be TRBD1 (6 bases). The germline V gene encodes CDR1 SGHAT and CDR2 FQDESV (reference sequence). The CDR3 is 19 residues long. Trimming took off 4 bases at V and 6 bases at J, with 30 bases between the two ends. CDR3 bases: TGTGCCAGCAGCTCCCCAAAGTTTGTTAATACAGGGAAAGAAGCTGAAGCTTTCTTT. This sequence encodes CASSSPKFVNTGKEAEAFF.

J is TRBJ1-2 and V is TRBV19; no reliable D call. Deletions cut 3 bases from V and 0 bases from J, with 8 bases between. Germline assignment: CDR1 LNHDA and CDR2 SQIVND (reference sequence). The CDR3 has 14 residues. The CDR3 nucleotides are TGTGCCAGTAGTATCAACAGAGCTAACTATGGCTACACCTTC. Its translation is CASSINRANYGYTF. Supplemented by reference TRBV19 and TRBJ1-2, the full variable domain reads DGGITQSPKYLFRKEGQNVTLSCEQNLNHDAMYWYRQDPGQGLRLIYYSQIVNDFQKGDIAEGYSVSREKKESFPLTVTSAQKNPTAFYLCASSINRANYGYTFGSGTRLTVV.

This sequence joins TRBV30 and TRBJ1-5; D is possibly TRBD1 (5 bases). The V gene lost 2 bases and the J gene lost 6 bases, with 23 bases spanning the gap. The CDR3 runs 17 residues. Germline V gives CDR1 GTSNPN, CDR2 SVGIG (reference sequence). The CDR3 nucleotides read TGTGCCTGGAGTTCGGAAGACAGACCCCTTTTCGGTCAGCCCCAGCATTTT. Translating it yields CAWSSEDRPLFGQPQHF.

V gene TRBV30 combines with J gene TRBJ2-3; TRBD1 agrees at 7 bases. This CDR3 region has 16 residues. Unmatched junction bases numbered 10, after V lost 0 bases and J lost 4 bases. CDR1 is GTSNPN and CDR2 is SVGIG in the germline V gene (reference sequence). The DNA for the CDR3 is TGTGCCTGGAGTGTATTTGTGACAGGGCGACCAGATACGCAGTATTTT. Residues: CAWSVFVTGRPDTQYF. The full variable domain, completed using reference TRBV30 and TRBJ2-3, is SQTIHQWPATLVQPVGSPLSLECTVEGTSNPNLYWYRQAAGRGLQLLFYSVGIGQISSEVPQNLSASRPQDRQFILSSKKLLLSDSGFYLCAWSVFVTGRPDTQYFGPGTRLTVL.